Shown below are 22 T cell receptor beta chains from a single sample sequenced in a study of OX40 agonist ivuxolimab in advanced cancers. Assay used: immunoSEQ multiplex PCR; TCRdb lists only in-frame clones, some missing. The sample carries 12,000 or so clones, roughly four fifths recorded once. The sample consisted of CD4+ or CD8+ T cells sorted from blood, taken in a trial of the OX40 agonist ivuxolimab. The receptors here all came from an adult with an advanced solid tumor such as melanoma, head and neck, liver or kidney cancer.

This sequence joins TRBV5-1 and TRBJ2-4, with D maybe TRBD1 (8 bases). Germline V gene sequence: CDR1 SGHRS, CDR2 YFSETQ. The length of the CDR3 is 14 residues. V lost 0 bases to trimming and J lost 8 bases, with 12 bases between them. CDR3 sequence: CASSLGQGRDIQYF. The CDR3 DNA sequence: TGCGCCAGCAGCTTGGGACAGGGGAGGGACATTCAGTACTTC. Variable domain in full (rest from reference TRBV5-1 and TRBJ2-4): KAGVTQTPRYLIKTRGQQVTLSCSPISGHRSVSWYQQTPGQGLQFLFEYFSETQRNKGNFPGRFSGRQFSNSRSEMNVSTLELGDSALYLCASSLGQGRDIQYFGAGTRLSVL.

The rearrangement uses TRBV2 and TRBJ2-2, with 8 bases identical to TRBD2. V lost 3 bases, J lost 2 bases, and 11 bases stayed unmatched. The CDR3 has 18 amino acids. Looked up from germline, CDR1 is SNHLY and CDR2 is FYNNEI. The CDR3: CASSDGRIAGLNTGELFF. The DNA for the CDR3 is TGTGCCAGCAGTGATGGGAGGATAGCGGGGTTAAACACCGGGGAGCTGTTTTTT.

The V call is TRBV5-1, the J call TRBJ2-3, with a possible D match to TRBD2 (6 bases). This CDR3 comprises 17 residues. Trimming removed 1 base at V and 3 bases at J, with 18 bases between. Looked up from germline, CDR1 is SGHRS and CDR2 is YFSETQ. CDR3 protein: CASSLLLGEEGTDTQYF. CDR3 sequence (DNA): TGCGCCAGCAGCTTGTTGCTGGGGGAGGAGGGGACAGATACGCAGTATTTT.

The chain recombines TRBV9 with TRBJ2-7, with 12 positions matching TRBD2. The J segment lost 0 bases and the V segment lost 3 bases, leaving 13 bases of the junction unmatched. The CDR3 runs 19 residues. Germline V gene lookup returns CDR1 SGDLS and CDR2 YYNGEE. The CDR3 protein is CASSAQETSGGPPSYEQYF. The CDR3 bases are TGTGCCAGCAGCGCACAGGAGACTAGCGGGGGACCGCCCTCCTACGAGCAGTACTTC.

The chain carries TRBV4-2 and TRBJ1-2; 8 positions agree with TRBD1. The CDR3 extends over 16 amino acids. Germline CDR1 LGHNA, CDR2 YNFKEQ. J was trimmed by 4 bases and V by 0 bases; bases with no gene match: 7. This chain's CDR3 is CASSQENQGAIYGYTF. CDR3 sequence (DNA): TGTGCCAGCAGCCAAGAGAACCAGGGGGCAATCTATGGCTACACCTTC.

V usage is TRBV27 and J usage is TRBJ1-5, with 7 bases that match TRBD1. Germline CDR1 reads MNHEY; CDR2 reads SMNVEV (reference sequence). The CDR3 extends over 15 amino acids. V shed 1 base and J 2 bases; nucleotides not matched to a gene: 2. CDR3 sequence reads: CASSLYRGGNQPQHF. CDR3 sequence (DNA): TGTGCCAGCAGTTTATACAGGGGCGGCAATCAGCCCCAGCATTTT.

This clone rates as medium-sized. The genes are TRBV7-9 and TRBJ2-1; D uncertain. Germline lookup yields CDR1 SEHNR and CDR2 FQNEAQ (reference sequence). V dropped 0 bases and J dropped 5 bases, with 5 bases sitting between them. This CDR3 is built from 13 residues. Written as DNA, the CDR3 is TGTGCCAGCAGCTTAGCGACAAACAATGAGCAGTTCTTC. Protein sequence: CASSLATNNEQFF.

This clone is categorized as medium-sized. The chain carries TRBV27 and TRBJ1-1; TRBD1 aligns across 9 bases. The CDR3 totals 15 residues. V lost 6 bases, J lost 5 bases, and 10 bases stayed unmatched. Germline CDR1 and CDR2: MNHEY and SMNVEV (reference sequence). DNA for the CDR3: TGTGCCAGCAGCGACCAGGGACAGGGATGGACTGAAGCTTTCTTT. Translation gives CASSDQGQGWTEAFF.

The J gene is TRBJ2-7, the V gene TRBV5-5; 8 bases fit TRBD1. Looked up from germline, CDR1 is SGHKS and CDR2 is YYEKEE (reference sequence). The CDR3 runs to 15 residues. The ends lost 3 bases at V and 0 bases at J; junction bases unmatched: 5. The CDR3 loop is CASSYTGGSSYEQYF. The DNA for the CDR3 is TGTGCCAGCAGCTATACAGGGGGGAGCTCCTACGAGCAGTACTTC.

V is TRBV7-9 and J is TRBJ2-3; D gene ambiguous. The germline V gene encodes CDR1 SEHNR and CDR2 FQNEAQ (reference sequence). This CDR3 contains 8 residues. The CDR3 protein is CVGDTQYF. DNA for the CDR3: TGTGTGGGAGATACGCAGTATTTT.

This sequence joins TRBV5-4 and TRBJ2-7; TRBD2 matches 13 bases. Germline V CDR1 and CDR2: SGHNT, YYREEE (reference sequence). The CDR3 has 16 residues. The J segment lost 1 base and the V segment lost 4 bases, leaving 5 bases of the junction unmatched. In DNA form, the CDR3 reads TGTGCCAGCAGCGTTGCGGGACTAGCGGGGTCCTACGAGCAGTACTTC. Translated: CASSVAGLAGSYEQYF.

The chain recombines TRBV6-1 with TRBJ1-6, with 9 bases aligning to TRBD1. Germline CDR1 is MNHNS and CDR2 is SASEGT. This CDR3 spans 15 amino acids. The junction had 4 bases not matched to a gene; V was cut back by 1 base and J by 9 bases. CDR3 in amino acids: CASSEEGQGSSPLHF. DNA for the CDR3: TGTGCCAGCAGTGAAGAAGGACAGGGGTCTTCACCCCTCCACTTT.

The gene calls are TRBV25-1 and TRBJ2-2; 11 bases align to TRBD2. Per the germline V gene, CDR1 is MGHDK and CDR2 is SYGVNS. With 5 bases clipped from V and 7 bases from J, the junction kept 9 bases outside the gene matches. The length of the CDR3 is 16 residues. This chain's CDR3 is CASSKVAGGQGGELFF. The CDR3 nucleotides read TGTGCCAGCAGTAAGGTAGCGGGGGGGCAAGGCGGGGAGCTGTTTTTT.

This chain connects TRBV11-3 to TRBJ2-5; D not certain. The germline V gene encodes CDR1 SGHNT and CDR2 YENEEA. Deletions cut 1 base from V and 0 bases from J, with 15 bases between. The CDR3 runs 17 residues. CDR3: CASSLGVTGRYQETQYF. The CDR3 DNA is TGTGCCAGCAGCTTAGGGGTCACCGGACGGTACCAAGAGACCCAGTACTTC.

This chain connects TRBV6-1 to TRBJ2-2; D remains ambiguous. CDR1 MNHNS and CDR2 SASEGT come from the germline V gene. The CDR3 spans 14 residues. Trimming took 2 bases from V and 9 from J, leaving 13 bases between them. The DNA of the CDR3 is TGTGCCAGCAGTGAACGTGACACGGACCGGGAGCTGTTTTTT. Translation gives CASSERDTDRELFF.

The chain couples TRBV4-1 to TRBJ2-3; no firm D call. The CDR3 has 14 amino acids. From germline, CDR1 is MGHRA and CDR2 YSYEKL. V dropped 0 bases and J dropped 4 bases, with 8 bases sitting between them. The CDR3, as DNA: TGCGCCAGCAGCCAAGAGTCTGGTCCAGATACGCAGTATTTT. It codes for CASSQESGPDTQYF.

This clone turned up a few times. This sequence joins TRBV30 and TRBJ1-3; D not certain. The CDR3 runs to 12 residues. V lost 4 bases and J 2 bases, leaving 6 bases between the germline ends. Germline V gene data show CDR1 as GTSNPN and CDR2 as SVGIG (reference sequence). The CDR3 loop is CAWKRAGNTIYF. CDR3 sequence (DNA): TGTGCCTGGAAACGGGCTGGAAACACCATATATTTT.

The rearrangement joins TRBV5-6 to TRBJ2-7; the D gene is possibly TRBD1 (5 bases). This CDR3 comprises 14 residues. Deletions cut 4 bases from V and 6 bases from J, with 17 bases between. CDR1 is SGHDT and CDR2 is YYEEEE in the germline V gene. CDR3 region: CASSLGPVQPEQYF. Here the CDR3 DNA reads TGTGCCAGCAGCCTGGGGCCTGTCCAGCCCGAGCAGTACTTC.

V gene TRBV7-3 combines with J gene TRBJ2-5; possible D gene TRBD1, 8 bases. The V gene's germline CDR1 is SGHTA and CDR2 FQGTGA. Trimming took 5 bases from V and 5 from J, leaving 15 bases between them. This CDR3 contains 14 residues. The CDR3, as DNA: TGTGCCAGCAGCGATGGACAGGGAGGGGAGACCCAGTACTTC. Its translation: CASSDGQGGETQYF.

This clone appeared a few times. The gene calls are TRBV18 and TRBJ1-2, with D perhaps TRBD1 (5 bases). Looked up from germline, CDR1 is KGHSH and CDR2 is LQKENI. V was trimmed by 5 bases and J by 6 bases, leaving 7 bases between them. CDR3 length equals 11 residues. CDR3 in DNA: TGTGCCAGCTCAGGGGCGGATGGCTACACCTTC. Its protein product is CASSGADGYTF.

This rearrangement joins TRBV5-4 to TRBJ2-3; TRBD2 matches 9 bases. CDR1 is SGHNT and CDR2 is YYREEE in the germline V gene (reference sequence). CDR3 length: 15 amino acids. Trimming took 4 bases from V and 1 from J; bases not matched to a gene: 4. CDR3 residues: CASSLAGSRTDTQYF. The CDR3, as DNA: TGTGCCAGCAGCCTAGCGGGATCGCGCACAGATACGCAGTATTTT.

The V and J genes are TRBV7-2 and TRBJ2-3; the D is unclear. Germline V gives CDR1 SGHTA, CDR2 FQGNSA. CDR3 length: 12 amino acids. Trimming shortened V by 3 bases and J by 3 bases, and 4 bases separated the two germline ends. The CDR3 coding sequence is TGTGCCAGCAGCTTGAAAACAGATACGCAGTATTTT. Its protein product is CASSLKTDTQYF. The complete variable domain, with remaining parts taken from reference TRBV7-2 and TRBJ2-3, reads GAGVSQSPSNKVTEKGKDVELRCDPISGHTALYWYRQSLGQGLEFLIYFQGNSAPDKSGLPSDRFSAERTGGSVSTLTIQRTQQEDSAVYLCASSLKTDTQYFGPGTRLTVL.